This T cell receptor (beta chain) is from a study of blood T cell repertoires in COVID-19. At the level of the study: PBMCs, B-cell-depleted T cells, or T cells were the source of the cDNA or gDNA that made up the material.

Per the study methods: Reference gene primer amplification in the assay estimated nucleated cell counts. The method was immunoSEQ multiplex PCR; TCRdb's version includes in-frame clones alone and lacks a portion of them. For V, J and clone size, that table is used; D and trimming come from the DNA. The table lists around 100,000 clones, approximately 92% of them singletons. CDR1 and CDR2 (germline): MNHNY, SVGAGI (reference sequence). Trimming at V came to 5 bases and at J to 5 bases, leaving 18 bases not matched to a gene. This CDR3 spans 18 amino acids. This chain connects TRBV6-6 to TRBJ2-3, with 8 bases aligning to TRBD1. This TCR derives from a man aged 45-65 years with active COVID-19. Sequencing input: peripheral blood. The CDR3 reads CASSPDINRDRSLDTQYF. The DNA of the CDR3 is TGTGCCAGCAGTCCTGATATCAACCGGGACAGGTCACTAGATACGCAGTATTTT.